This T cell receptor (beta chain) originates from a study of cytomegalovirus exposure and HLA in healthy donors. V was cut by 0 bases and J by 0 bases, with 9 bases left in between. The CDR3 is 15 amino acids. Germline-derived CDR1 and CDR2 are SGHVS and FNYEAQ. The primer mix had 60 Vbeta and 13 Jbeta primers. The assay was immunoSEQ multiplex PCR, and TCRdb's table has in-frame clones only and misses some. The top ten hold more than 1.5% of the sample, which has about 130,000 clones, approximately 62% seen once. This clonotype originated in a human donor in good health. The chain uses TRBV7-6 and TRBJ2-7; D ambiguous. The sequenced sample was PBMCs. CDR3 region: CASSLAPVSSYEQYF. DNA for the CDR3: TGTGCCAGCAGCTTAGCTCCTGTCAGCTCCTACGAGCAGTACTTC. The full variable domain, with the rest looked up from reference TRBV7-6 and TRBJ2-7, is GAGVSQSPRYKVTKRGQDVALRCDPISGHVSLYWYRQALGQGPEFLTYFNYEAQQDKSGLPNDRFSAERPEGSISTLTIQRTEQRDSAMYRCASSLAPVSSYEQYFGPGTRLTVT.